Sequencing of this T cell receptor beta chain was carried out in a study of beta chain features in type 1 diabetes. There are a few counts of this clone. Its antigen is as yet unknown. The whole isolated RNA underwent reverse transcription, so sequencing captured expressed TCRB transcripts. This table comes from immunoSEQ multiplex PCR, and its TCRdb copy is limited to in-frame clones, with some not included. In the table there are about 360,000 clones, 10% to 15% of which are singletons. General study results and limits: For patients and controls alike, PCR might favor shorter templates to the same degree.

A single heparinised blood sample, averaging approximately 100 mL, was obtained per donor. CD45RO/CCR7/CD25/CD127/CD95/CD27 separated CD4+ naive, central memory, regulatory and stem cell-like memory cells by sorting. V was shortened by 1 base and J by 0 bases, with 17 bases between the two germline ends. Germline CDR1 is SGHDT and CDR2 is YYEEEE. This CDR3 is built from 18 residues. The sequenced material came from naive CD4+ T cells from blood. The V call is TRBV5-6, the J call TRBJ2-1, with D unclear. The TCR sequence derives from a man aged 18-30 years in good health. This CDR3 is CASSLSLQRSSSYNEQFF. CDR3 nucleotide sequence: TGTGCCAGCAGCTTGTCCCTCCAACGGTCGAGCTCCTACAATGAGCAGTTCTTC.